A selection of T cell receptor beta chains follows, all from one sample in a study of beta chain features in type 1 diabetes. Only in-frame clones appear in the TCRdb table, and some are missing; sequencing was by immunoSEQ multiplex PCR. Seen here are hundreds of thousands of clones, roughly 9.6% observed once, and the top ten hold 0.015% to 0.02%. The sample was naive CD4+ T cells from blood. Receptor source: a woman in her 30s in good health. Each CDR3 is given with its conserved first and last residue. A D gene is named only where the DNA matches it firmly. Part of the rows lack a size; the others show once, few, many or a class for expanded clones.

>TRBV13|TRBD2|-|TRBJ2-3
TGTGCCAGCAGCCCCAGACTAGCGGGGGGGGAGCGGGCAGATACGCAGTATTTT
CASSPRLAGGERADTQYF
>TRBV30|TRBD2|-|TRBJ2-1
TGTGCCTGGAGCTCCTGGACTAGCGACTACAATGAGCAGTTCTTC
CAWSSWTSDYNEQFF
>TRBV30|TRBD2|few|TRBJ2-1
TGTGCCTGGAGTGTAAAGTTAGCGGGAGGGGATGAGCAGTTCTTC
CAWSVKLAGGDEQFF
>TRBV4-2|TRBD2|few|TRBJ2-2
TGTGCCAGCAGCCAAGAGGTTCGCGGGAGGGCCCACGGGGAGCTGTTTTTT
CASSQEVRGRAHGELFF
>TRBV4-2|TRBD1|-|TRBJ1-5
TGTGCCAGCAGCCAAGGACAGGGTAATCAGCCCCAGCATTTT
CASSQGQGNQPQHF
>TRBV6-6|-|-|TRBJ1-3
TGTGCCAGCAGTTCGGAGGCTAGAAACACCATATATTTT
CASSSEARNTIYF
>TRBV7-2|-|-|TRBJ1-2
TGTGCCAGCAGCTTAGACGCAGGGTTGGCCAACTATGGCTACACCTTC
CASSLDAGLANYGYTF
>TRBV14|-|-|TRBJ1-2
TGTGCCAGCAGCCAAGGGTCCGGGGGAAATGGCTACACCTTC
CASSQGSGGNGYTF
>TRBV27|TRBD2|-|TRBJ2-5
TGTGCCAGCAGCCGACCCCTAGCGGGAGTGCAAGAGACCCAGTACTTC
CASSRPLAGVQETQYF
>TRBV4-1|-|-|TRBJ2-3
TGCGCCAGCAGCCAAGATCCAGGCACAGATACGCAGTATTTT
CASSQDPGTDTQYF
>TRBV6-6|-|few|TRBJ2-1
TGTGCCAGCAGTTTGCGGGACGTCCCCCCGTTCTTC
CASSLRDVPPFF
>TRBV4-3|-|few|TRBJ2-3
TGCGCCAGCAGCCAAACTAGAAGCACAGATACGCAGTATTTT
CASSQTRSTDTQYF
>TRBV2|-|-|TRBJ2-1
TGTGCCAGCAGAGGTCGGGAGCTATCCTACAATGAGCAGTTCTTC
CASRGRELSYNEQFF
>TRBV5-4|TRBD1|few|TRBJ2-5
TGTGCCAGCAGCGTGACAGGGGGGCCGACCCAGTACTTC
CASSVTGGPTQYF
>TRBV9|-|-|TRBJ2-1
TGTGCCAGCAGCGCCCCGGACAGCTACAATGAGCAGTTCTTC
CASSAPDSYNEQFF
>TRBV6-1|-|once|TRBJ2-7
TGTGCCAGCAGTCTGAAGCGGCGGGACGAGCAGTACTTC
CASSLKRRDEQYF